The next 31 T cell receptor beta chains were all read from a single sample in a study of shared clonotypes between healthy human individuals (dated by TCRdb to between 2020 and 2021). The method behind the library was the immunoSEQ multiplex PCR assay. The clones in this table, taken by TCRdb from immuneACCESS, are in-frame only. Not every clone is retained; where verified, under half of the shortfall comes from an unresolved V gene, and the cause of the rest is unknown. The sample table shows about 2.3 million clones, and approximately 90% are seen once. Clones ranked in the top ten supply around 0.4% of the sample. Sequencing used naive CD4+ T cells from PBMCs. The sample's cell subset or site, from its label and the paper: CD45RA+ positively selected. Source of these receptors: a man aged 18 to 35 in good health. Some clones in this sample may be carry-over from other donors' samples.

V and J are TRBV7-9 and TRBJ2-4; TRBD2 agrees at 8 bases. J was trimmed by 6 bases and V by 5 bases; bases with no gene match: 3. Germline V lookup: CDR1 SEHNR, CDR2 FQNEAQ (reference sequence). The CDR3 is 13 residues long. CDR3 sequence (DNA): TGTGCCAGCAGCCAAGCGGGGGCAAACATTCAGTACTTC. Translation gives CASSQAGANIQYF. Complete variable domain (other parts from reference TRBV7-9 and TRBJ2-4): DTGVSQNPRHKITKRGQNVTFRCDPISEHNRLYWYRQTLGQGPEFLTYFQNEAQLEKSRLLSDRFSAERPKGSFSTLEIQRTEQGDSAMYLCASSQAGANIQYFGAGTRLSVL.

The chain links TRBV19 to TRBJ2-1; no clear D. Trimming took off 4 bases at V and 7 bases at J, with 11 bases between the two ends. The germline V gene has CDR1 LNHDA and CDR2 SQIVND (reference sequence). The CDR3 covers 13 residues. The DNA of the CDR3 is TGTGCCAGTAGTACCCGTATGGGGAATGAGCAGTTCTTC. Amino acids: CASSTRMGNEQFF.

CDR3 nucleotide sequence: TGTGCCAGCAGTGGACAGGGCAATACCGGGGAGCTGTTTTTT. Protein sequence: CASSGQGNTGELFF. The chain recombines TRBV6-4 with TRBJ2-2; 7 bases fit TRBD1. CDR1 is MRHNA and CDR2 is SNTAGT in the germline V gene. V lost 4 bases to trimming and J lost 5 bases; unmatched junction nucleotides: 4. There are 14 residues in the CDR3.

V and J are TRBV5-1 and TRBJ1-1, with 9 bases aligning to TRBD1. Germline assignment: CDR1 SGHRS and CDR2 YFSETQ. This CDR3 is 13 amino acids long. Trimming cost V 7 bases and J 7 bases; bases outside gene matches: 8. The CDR3: CASAQQGALEAFF. The CDR3 DNA reads as TGCGCCAGCGCCCAACAGGGGGCCCTTGAAGCTTTCTTT.

As for this clone: The same CDR3 arises from other DNA sequences in this sample as well. CDR3 nucleotides: TGTGCCAGCAGCTCCGGGACAGGGGCCGGCACTGAAGCTTTCTTT. It yields the protein CASSSGTGAGTEAFF. This chain links TRBV5-4 with TRBJ1-1; 10 nucleotides agree with TRBD1. This CDR3 is built from 15 residues. Germline V gene sequence: CDR1 SGHNT, CDR2 YYREEE (reference sequence). Trimming at V came to 3 bases and at J to 4 bases, leaving 6 bases not matched to a gene.

This rearrangement joins TRBV28 to TRBJ1-3; D might be TRBD1 (5 bases). Trimming cost V 7 bases and J 4 bases, with 17 bases left between them. The CDR3 consists of 15 residues. Per the germline V gene, CDR1 is MDHEN and CDR2 is SYDVKM. CDR3 loop: CASTIGTLGGNTIYF. In DNA form, the CDR3 reads TGTGCCAGCACCATCGGGACGTTGGGGGGAAACACCATATATTTT.

This clone was detected only once. Other DNA sequences within the sample encode an identical CDR3. This CDR3 reads CASSPLTGGNTGELFF. The CDR3 coding sequence is TGTGCCAGCTCACCCCTAACGGGAGGTAACACCGGGGAGCTGTTTTTT. The chain is built from TRBV18 and TRBJ2-2, with 7 bases fitting TRBD2. Trimming cost V 3 bases and J 2 bases; bases outside gene matches: 6. Germline V gene sequence: CDR1 KGHSH, CDR2 LQKENI. This CDR3 region has 16 residues.

DNA of the CDR3: TGCGCCAGCAGCGAGACTAGTTTGGGGGAGCTGTTTTTT. This codes for CASSETSLGELFF. The gene calls are TRBV5-1 and TRBJ2-2; D perhaps matches TRBD2 (6 bases). V lost 4 bases and J lost 8, with 12 bases in between. Looked up from germline, CDR1 is SGHRS and CDR2 is YFSETQ. There are 13 residues in the CDR3.

In the case of this clone: Distinct nucleotide sequences in the sample also encode this CDR3. The chain uses TRBV20-1 and TRBJ2-7; D call uncertain. Looked up from germline, CDR1 is DFQATT and CDR2 is SNEGSKA (reference sequence). This CDR3 contains 10 residues. V shed 6 bases and J shed 3 bases, with 6 bases lying between them. The CDR3 reads CSAGSYEQYF. In DNA, the CDR3 is TGCAGTGCGGGTAGCTACGAGCAGTACTTC.

The rearrangement uses TRBV5-1 and TRBJ2-1; D perhaps matches TRBD2 (5 bases). V dropped 4 bases and J dropped 4 bases, with 18 bases sitting between them. This CDR3 has 16 amino acids. The V gene's germline CDR1 is SGHRS and CDR2 YFSETQ. The CDR3, as DNA: TGCGCCAGCAGCCCCCCCGTTCTAGCTGAATACAATGAGCAGTTCTTC. This sequence encodes CASSPPVLAEYNEQFF.

This clone was counted once. The V gene is TRBV6-4, the J gene TRBJ2-2; 11 bases are shared with TRBD2. The V segment lost 6 bases and the J segment 0 bases; nucleotides outside the gene matches: 3. CDR3 length: 16 amino acids. Per germline, CDR1 MRHNA and CDR2 SNTAGT. The CDR3 DNA reads TGTGCCAGCAGCGGTAGCGGGAGGGCGAACACCGGGGAGCTGTTTTTT. Encoded protein: CASSGSGRANTGELFF.

The chain is built from TRBV7-3 and TRBJ2-7; D perhaps matches TRBD1 (5 bases). V was shortened by 5 bases and J by 9 bases, with 17 bases between the two germline ends. The CDR3 extends over 13 amino acids. Per the germline V gene, CDR1 is SGHTA and CDR2 is FQGTGA. The CDR3 region is CASSPAGPHGQYF. In DNA form, the CDR3 reads TGTGCCAGCAGCCCTGCAGGGCCCCATGGGCAGTACTTC.

V usage is TRBV2 and J usage is TRBJ2-7, with TRBD1 identical over 8 bases. Germline CDR1 reads SNHLY; CDR2 reads FYNNEI. This CDR3 comprises 14 residues. Trimming removed 3 bases from V and 1 base from J; junction bases left unmatched: 2. CDR3 sequence reads: CASSEDRVSYEQYF. The CDR3, as DNA: TGTGCCAGCAGTGAGGACAGGGTTTCCTACGAGCAGTACTTC.

This chain links TRBV7-3 with TRBJ2-7; 7 bases agree with TRBD2. Trimming took 5 bases from V and 3 from J; bases not matched to a gene: 19. CDR1 SGHTA and CDR2 FQGTGA come from the germline V gene. The CDR3 consists of 18 residues. CDR3 loop: CASSPKTTSFTKGYEQYF. As DNA, the CDR3 is TGTGCCAGCAGCCCTAAAACGACTAGCTTCACCAAAGGCTACGAGCAGTACTTC.

The chain employs TRBV18 and TRBJ2-2; 7 nucleotides agree with TRBD2. With V trimmed by 6 bases and J by 6 bases, 1 base remained unmatched. This CDR3 contains 12 residues. Germline values: CDR1 KGHSH, CDR2 LQKENI. The CDR3 here is CASSRESGELFF. In DNA, the CDR3 is TGTGCCAGCTCGCGGGAGTCCGGGGAGCTGTTTTTT.

The gene calls are TRBV4-1 and TRBJ1-6; D is unresolved. Germline V lookup: CDR1 MGHRA, CDR2 YSYEKL. V lost 3 bases and J lost 7, with 10 bases in between. The CDR3 length is 14 residues. CDR3 in amino acids: CASSQATSNSPLHF. In nucleotides, the CDR3 is TGCGCCAGCAGCCAGGCGACTTCGAATTCACCCCTCCACTTT.

The rearrangement links TRBV29-1 to TRBJ2-3; maybe TRBD2 (7 bases). V shed 8 bases and J shed 11 bases, with 17 bases lying between them. This CDR3 region has 11 residues. In germline, CDR1 is SQVTM, CDR2 ANQGSEA. In nucleotides, the CDR3 is TGCAGCTCAGCCATGGGAGGGGGGCAGTATTTT. It yields the protein CSSAMGGGQYF.

This clone was counted once. V gene TRBV28 combines with J gene TRBJ2-7; TRBD1 matches at 11 bases. The trim removed 5 bases at V and 2 bases at J, leaving 5 bases unmatched. This CDR3 is 15 amino acids long. Germline-derived CDR1 and CDR2 are MDHEN and SYDVKM. CDR3 DNA sequence: TGTGCCAGCAGTGCGGGACAGGGGGTTCCCTACGAGCAGTACTTC. This codes for CASSAGQGVPYEQYF.

The genes are TRBV4-3 and TRBJ1-2; TRBD1 is a possible D gene (5 bases). Germline lookup yields CDR1 LGHNA and CDR2 YSLEER. V shed 0 bases and J shed 6 bases, with 14 bases lying between them. The CDR3 extends over 15 amino acids. This chain's CDR3 is CASSQESWGYDGYTF. In DNA, the CDR3 is TGCGCCAGCAGCCAAGAGAGCTGGGGCTATGATGGCTACACCTTC.

The rearrangement joins TRBV2 to TRBJ2-2, with TRBD1 identical over 8 bases. CDR3 size: 14 residues. Germline trimming cut 5 bases from V and 7 bases from J; bases unmatched to any gene: 6. CDR1 is SNHLY, CDR2 FYNNEI, per germline. The CDR3 DNA reads as TGTGCCAGCAGTCTCAGGGGGCGAGGCGGGGAGCTGTTTTTT. It codes for CASSLRGRGGELFF.

A single count supports this clone. V usage is TRBV2 and J usage is TRBJ2-7; unclear D gene. There are 13 residues in the CDR3. Trimming shortened V by 11 bases and J by 0 bases, and 14 bases separated the two germline ends. CDR1 is SNHLY, CDR2 FYNNEI, per germline. Written as DNA, the CDR3 is TGTGCCGGCACTTCAGGAAGCTCCTACGAGCAGTACTTC. Its protein is CAGTSGSSYEQYF.

This clone was recorded once. CDR3 coding DNA: TGTGCCAGTAGTACGCGGACAGGGGGCACCCAAGAGACCCAGTACTTC. This encodes CASSTRTGGTQETQYF. J is TRBJ2-5 and V is TRBV19; 11 bases line up with TRBD1. This CDR3 comprises 16 residues. Germline V gene sequence: CDR1 LNHDA, CDR2 SQIVND (reference sequence). V shed 4 bases, J shed 1 base, and the junction held 5 bases outside the gene matches.

This chain connects TRBV4-1 to TRBJ2-7, with a tentative D call TRBD1 (5 bases). V lost 4 bases and J lost 4, with 26 bases in between. The CDR3 sequence is 18 residues long. The germline V gene has CDR1 MGHRA and CDR2 YSYEKL. In DNA form, the CDR3 reads TGCGCCAGCAGCCCCCGCCCTCCAGGGAACACCCTGCTTTACGAGCAGTACTTC. Encoded protein: CASSPRPPGNTLLYEQYF.

This chain joins TRBV10-3 and TRBJ1-1; D not resolved. This CDR3 has 13 residues. Trimming removed 6 bases from V and 6 bases from J, with 14 bases in between. CDR1 is ENHRY, CDR2 SYGVKD, per germline. DNA of the CDR3: TGTGCCATCAGCCCTACGGGCGGGTCTGAAGCTTTCTTT. This translates into CAISPTGGSEAFF.

The chain recombines TRBV4-2 with TRBJ1-2, with D unresolved. The V gene's germline CDR1 is LGHNA and CDR2 YNFKEQ. Trimming took off 4 bases at V and 2 bases at J, with 14 bases between the two ends. The CDR3 loop spans 15 amino acids. The CDR3 region is CASSPSRGLNYGYTF. In DNA, the CDR3 is TGTGCCAGCAGCCCGTCTCGAGGGCTAAACTATGGCTACACCTTC.

The chain employs TRBV4-3 and TRBJ2-5, with D possibly matching TRBD1 (6 bases). Trimming shortened V by 4 bases and J by 5 bases, and 11 bases separated the two germline ends. Per the germline V gene, CDR1 is LGHNA and CDR2 is YSLEER. This CDR3 is 13 amino acids long. Here the CDR3 reads CASSPGTIETQYF. CDR3 sequence (DNA): TGCGCCAGCAGCCCCGGGACAATCGAGACCCAGTACTTC.

This clone was counted a single time. The CDR3 region is CASSQDRSRGETQYF. The CDR3, as DNA: TGCGCCAGCAGCCAAGATCGGAGTCGGGGGGAGACCCAGTACTTC. The chain is built from TRBV4-1 and TRBJ2-5; TRBD2 is a possible D gene (6 bases). The CDR3 is 15 residues long. The germline CDR1 and CDR2 sequences are MGHRA and YSYEKL. Deletions cut 0 bases from V and 5 bases from J, with 13 bases between.

The chain is built from TRBV6-1 and TRBJ2-1; 11 bases map to TRBD2. The CDR3 is made up of 15 amino acids. After removal of 3 bases from V and 6 bases from J, the junction contained 4 bases not matched to a gene. CDR1 and CDR2 from the germline V gene are MNHNS and SASEGT. DNA for the CDR3: TGTGCCAGCAGTGACAGGACTAGCGGGCTCAATGAGCAGTTCTTC. This gives the protein CASSDRTSGLNEQFF.

V gene TRBV6-6 combines with J gene TRBJ2-7; 9 bases align to TRBD1. Germline values: CDR1 MNHNY, CDR2 SVGAGI (reference sequence). This CDR3 has 15 amino acids. V was pared by 2 bases and J by 2 bases, with 4 bases of the junction left unmatched. CDR3 in amino acids: CASSYRDRVPYEQYF. CDR3 coding DNA: TGTGCCAGCAGTTACCGGGACAGGGTCCCCTACGAGCAGTACTTC.

A remark on this clone: The same CDR3 also results from other DNA sequences found in this sample. The chain uses TRBV5-1 and TRBJ2-5; 10 bases line up with TRBD1. The CDR3 totals 14 residues. Losses at the gene ends were 3 bases for V and 5 bases for J; bases not matched to a gene: 4. The germline V gene has CDR1 SGHRS and CDR2 YFSETQ. For the CDR3, the DNA is TGCGCCAGCAGCTCTAGGACAGGGGGGGAGACCCAGTACTTC. This sequence encodes CASSSRTGGETQYF. Looking up the rest from reference TRBV5-1 and TRBJ2-5 gives the full variable domain: KAGVTQTPRYLIKTRGQQVTLSCSPISGHRSVSWYQQTPGQGLQFLFEYFSETQRNKGNFPGRFSGRQFSNSRSEMNVSTLELGDSALYLCASSSRTGGETQYFGPGTRLLVL.

This chain connects TRBV5-6 to TRBJ2-5; the D gene is possibly TRBD1 (6 bases). The CDR3 contains 13 residues. The V end lost 4 bases, the J end lost 4 bases, and 11 bases lay between the germline ends. Looked up from germline, CDR1 is SGHDT and CDR2 is YYEEEE. The CDR3 is CASSKTGSETQYF. The CDR3 nucleotides are TGTGCCAGCAGCAAGACAGGCTCAGAGACCCAGTACTTC.